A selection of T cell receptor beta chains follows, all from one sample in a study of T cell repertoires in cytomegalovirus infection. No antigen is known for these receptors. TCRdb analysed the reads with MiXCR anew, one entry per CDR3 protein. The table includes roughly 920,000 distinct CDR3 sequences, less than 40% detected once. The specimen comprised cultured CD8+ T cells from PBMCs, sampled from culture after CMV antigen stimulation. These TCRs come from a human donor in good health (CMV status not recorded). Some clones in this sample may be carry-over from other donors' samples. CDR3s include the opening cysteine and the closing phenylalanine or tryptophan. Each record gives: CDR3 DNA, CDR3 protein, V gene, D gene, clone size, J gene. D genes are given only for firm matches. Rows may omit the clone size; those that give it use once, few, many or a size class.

CDR3nt: TGTGCCAGCAGCTCCCGGGACAGGGGGCAAGAGACCCAGTACTTC
CDR3aa: CASSSRDRGQETQYF
v_gene: TRBV7-2
d_gene: TRBD1
abundance: many
j_gene: TRBJ2-5

CDR3nt: TGTGCCAGCAGTTACTCCGGGACACAGAGCTCCTACAATGAGCAGTTCTTC
CDR3aa: CASSYSGTQSSYNEQFF
v_gene: TRBV6-5
d_gene: NA
abundance: few
j_gene: TRBJ2-1

CDR3nt: TGTGCCAGCAGCTTAGGTGGAGGAACAAATCAGCCCCAGCATTTT
CDR3aa: CASSLGGGTNQPQHF
v_gene: TRBV7-2
d_gene: NA
abundance: few
j_gene: TRBJ1-5

CDR3nt: TGTGCCAGCAGCCCCTCTTACCGGGACAGGGGACTTTTACATGGCTACACCTTC
CDR3aa: CASSPSYRDRGLLHGYTF
v_gene: TRBV7-9
d_gene: TRBD1
abundance: many
j_gene: TRBJ1-2

CDR3nt: TGTGCCAGCAGCCTCCCATCAGGACGGAGCAATCAGCCCCAGCATTTT
CDR3aa: CASSLPSGRSNQPQHF
v_gene: TRBV6-2/TRBV6-3
d_gene: NA
abundance: few
j_gene: TRBJ1-5

CDR3nt: TGTGCCAGCAGTATAAACCCTTGGACAGGGGCGAGCTACGAGCAGTACTTC
CDR3aa: CASSINPWTGASYEQYF
v_gene: TRBV6-2/TRBV6-3
d_gene: TRBD1
abundance: few
j_gene: TRBJ2-7

CDR3nt: TGTGCCAGCAGTGATATCGGACAGGGGAACTATGGCTACACCTTC
CDR3aa: CASSDIGQGNYGYTF
v_gene: TRBV2
d_gene: TRBD1
abundance: many
j_gene: TRBJ1-2

CDR3nt: TGTGCCAGCAGCCAGTTGGCCACTAGCACAGATACGCAGTATTTT
CDR3aa: CASSQLATSTDTQYF
v_gene: TRBV27
d_gene: NA
abundance: few
j_gene: TRBJ2-3

CDR3nt: TGTGCCAGCAACACCAGGGCTTCAGCGAACACCGGGGAGCTGTTTTTT
CDR3aa: CASNTRASANTGELFF
v_gene: TRBV6-1
d_gene: NA
abundance: few
j_gene: TRBJ2-2

CDR3nt: TGCGCCAGCAGCCCCTATCCCACGGAGTACAATGAGCAGTTCTTC
CDR3aa: CASSPYPTEYNEQFF
v_gene: TRBV5-1
d_gene: NA
abundance: NA
j_gene: TRBJ2-1

CDR3nt: TGTGCCAGCAGCCCCGGGACTAGCAGATTCGAAGAGCAGTACTTC
CDR3aa: CASSPGTSRFEEQYF
v_gene: TRBV7-9
d_gene: TRBD2
abundance: NA
j_gene: TRBJ2-7

CDR3nt: TGTGCCAGCAGTTACTGGGCGGGAGAAACTACCGGGGAGCTGTTTTTT
CDR3aa: CASSYWAGETTGELFF
v_gene: TRBV6-6
d_gene: TRBD2
abundance: few
j_gene: TRBJ2-2

CDR3nt: TGTGCCAGCAGGATGCGGGGGGCATCCTACGAGCAGTACTTC
CDR3aa: CASRMRGASYEQYF
v_gene: TRBV6-1
d_gene: TRBD2
abundance: few
j_gene: TRBJ2-7

CDR3nt: TGTGCCAGCAGTTTATGGAGGGGGGACCCTTACAATGAGCAGTTCTTC
CDR3aa: CASSLWRGDPYNEQFF
v_gene: TRBV27
d_gene: NA
abundance: NA
j_gene: TRBJ2-1

CDR3nt: TGTGCCAGCAGCTTGTCTGGGGGTTCCGAAGCTTTCTTT
CDR3aa: CASSLSGGSEAFF
v_gene: TRBV5-4
d_gene: NA
abundance: NA
j_gene: TRBJ1-1

CDR3nt: TGTGCCAGCAGCACTACTAGTTTTGTTATGGATGAGCAGTTCTTC
CDR3aa: CASSTTSFVMDEQFF
v_gene: TRBV7-9
d_gene: NA
abundance: NA
j_gene: TRBJ2-1

CDR3nt: TGTGCCAGTAGTGCCCAAGTAATCTCTGGAAACACCATATATTTT
CDR3aa: CASSAQVISGNTIYF
v_gene: TRBV19
d_gene: NA
abundance: few
j_gene: TRBJ1-3

CDR3nt: TGCAGTGCTAGTTCAGGGCTTAAGGGAAACACCATATATTTT
CDR3aa: CSASSGLKGNTIYF
v_gene: TRBV20-1
d_gene: NA
abundance: few
j_gene: TRBJ1-3

CDR3nt: TGTGCCAGCAAACTAGCTGGCCGGGTCGAGCAGTACTTC
CDR3aa: CASKLAGRVEQYF
v_gene: TRBV6-1
d_gene: NA
abundance: NA
j_gene: TRBJ2-7

CDR3nt: TGCGCCAGCAGTCACCCTCACCGGGACAGGGGAAAACAAGAGACCCAGTACTTC
CDR3aa: CASSHPHRDRGKQETQYF
v_gene: TRBV23-1
d_gene: TRBD1
abundance: NA
j_gene: TRBJ2-5

CDR3nt: TGTGCCAGCAGCTTAAGGGTTCTGAACACTGAAGCTTTCTTT
CDR3aa: CASSLRVLNTEAFF
v_gene: TRBV11-1
d_gene: NA
abundance: few
j_gene: TRBJ1-1

CDR3nt: TGTGCCAGCGGCAGCGGTCAGCCCCAGCATTTT
CDR3aa: CASGSGQPQHF
v_gene: TRBV7-8
d_gene: NA
abundance: NA
j_gene: TRBJ1-5

CDR3nt: TGTGCCAGCAGCTTAGAATGGACGGGGAACACTGAAGCTTTCTTT
CDR3aa: CASSLEWTGNTEAFF
v_gene: TRBV7-6
d_gene: NA
abundance: NA
j_gene: TRBJ1-1

CDR3nt: TGTGCCAGTAGTATAGATCCGGCCGGGGGAGATACTGAAGCTTTCTTT
CDR3aa: CASSIDPAGGDTEAFF
v_gene: TRBV19
d_gene: NA
abundance: NA
j_gene: TRBJ1-1

CDR3nt: TGTGCCAGCAGCGTAATCGGGGGGTTCAGGACGGATTCCACAAATACGCAGTATTTT
CDR3aa: CASSVIGGFRTDSTNTQYF
v_gene: TRBV9
d_gene: TRBD2
abundance: NA
j_gene: TRBJ2-3

CDR3nt: TGTGCCACCAGTGATTCAAAGGGAGTAAATCAGCCCCAGCATTTT
CDR3aa: CATSDSKGVNQPQHF
v_gene: TRBV24-1
d_gene: NA
abundance: NA
j_gene: TRBJ1-5

CDR3nt: TGCGCCAGCAGCCTTGAGACAGTTTTTTACAATGAGCAGTTCTTC
CDR3aa: CASSLETVFYNEQFF
v_gene: TRBV5-1
d_gene: NA
abundance: few
j_gene: TRBJ2-1

CDR3nt: TGCGCCAGCACCCTGGAAGGGGAGCTGTTTTTT
CDR3aa: CASTLEGELFF
v_gene: TRBV4-1
d_gene: NA
abundance: NA
j_gene: TRBJ2-2

CDR3nt: TGTGCCAGCAGTTACGCTAGCGGGGGGGCTTACATTCAGTACTTC
CDR3aa: CASSYASGGAYIQYF
v_gene: TRBV6-5
d_gene: TRBD2
abundance: few
j_gene: TRBJ2-4

CDR3nt: TGTGCCAGCAGCCAAGAAGGGGCGATCCAAGAGACCCAGTACTTC
CDR3aa: CASSQEGAIQETQYF
v_gene: TRBV4-2
d_gene: NA
abundance: NA
j_gene: TRBJ2-5

CDR3nt: TGTGCCACCCAGGTTGGCAGTTCCACCGGGGAGCTGTTTTTT
CDR3aa: CATQVGSSTGELFF
v_gene: TRBV19
d_gene: NA
abundance: few
j_gene: TRBJ2-2

CDR3nt: TGTGCCAGCAGTACCATTCTCCCGGGACAGGGGAGCACAGATACGCAGTATTTT
CDR3aa: CASSTILPGQGSTDTQYF
v_gene: TRBV12-3/TRBV12-4
d_gene: TRBD1
abundance: NA
j_gene: TRBJ2-3

CDR3nt: TGTGCCAGCTCACCACTTGGACAGTCAGAAGAGACCCAGTACTTC
CDR3aa: CASSPLGQSEETQYF
v_gene: TRBV18
d_gene: NA
abundance: few
j_gene: TRBJ2-5

CDR3nt: TGTGCCAGCAGCTTGCTCCGCCGGGACACCGAGGGATTGGACACCGGGGAGCTGTTTTTT
CDR3aa: CASSLLRRDTEGLDTGELFF
v_gene: TRBV5-6
d_gene: NA
abundance: NA
j_gene: TRBJ2-2

CDR3nt: TGTGCCAGCAGTGAAGTCGGGGACAGGGGCCCTGAAGCTTTCTTT
CDR3aa: CASSEVGDRGPEAFF
v_gene: TRBV6-1
d_gene: TRBD1
abundance: few
j_gene: TRBJ1-1

CDR3nt: TGTGCCAGCAGTTTCGGTCCACAGGGGTGGGGGGACAATGAGCAGTTCTTC
CDR3aa: CASSFGPQGWGDNEQFF
v_gene: TRBV28
d_gene: NA
abundance: NA
j_gene: TRBJ2-1

CDR3nt: TGTGCCAGCAGTTTAACACGGGACGGCAATCAGCCCCAGCATTTT
CDR3aa: CASSLTRDGNQPQHF
v_gene: TRBV12-3/TRBV12-4
d_gene: NA
abundance: few
j_gene: TRBJ1-5

CDR3nt: TGTGCCAGCAGTCCCTCCCCGGGGCCGCTCAACCTACCAGAGACCCAGTACTTC
CDR3aa: CASSPSPGPLNLPETQYF
v_gene: TRBV27
d_gene: NA
abundance: few
j_gene: TRBJ2-5

CDR3nt: TGTGCCGCCTCGGACAGACCAAACCGGTGGGCCGGGGAGCTGTTTTTT
CDR3aa: CAASDRPNRWAGELFF
v_gene: TRBV19
d_gene: NA
abundance: few
j_gene: TRBJ2-2

CDR3nt: TGTGCCAGCAGACTAAAGACAGGGGGAATAGAGACCCAGTACTTC
CDR3aa: CASRLKTGGIETQYF
v_gene: TRBV7-9
d_gene: TRBD1
abundance: few
j_gene: TRBJ2-5

CDR3nt: TGTGTCAGCAGCGTAGATGGAGACCCCCTCCACTTT
CDR3aa: CVSSVDGDPLHF
v_gene: TRBV9
d_gene: NA
abundance: NA
j_gene: TRBJ1-6

CDR3nt: TGCGCCAGCAGCCAAGATCGTTACACTCCAAAACGCATCGGGGAGCTGTTTTTT
CDR3aa: CASSQDRYTPKRIGELFF
v_gene: TRBV4-1
d_gene: NA
abundance: NA
j_gene: TRBJ2-2

CDR3nt: TGTGCCAGCAGCTCCCGGGTCCGGGGAGAGACCCAGTACTTC
CDR3aa: CASSSRVRGETQYF
v_gene: TRBV7-9
d_gene: NA
abundance: few
j_gene: TRBJ2-5

CDR3nt: TGTGCCAGCAGATCAGGGGAAAAACTGTTTTTT
CDR3aa: CASRSGEKLFF
v_gene: TRBV7-9
d_gene: NA
abundance: few
j_gene: TRBJ1-4

CDR3nt: TGCGCCAGCAGCCAAGAGTGGGGCACCGGGGAGCTGTTTTTT
CDR3aa: CASSQEWGTGELFF
v_gene: TRBV4-1
d_gene: NA
abundance: few
j_gene: TRBJ2-2

CDR3nt: TGTGCCAGCAGCCCAGACTTGGGTACGCAGTATTTT
CDR3aa: CASSPDLGTQYF
v_gene: TRBV7-6
d_gene: NA
abundance: many
j_gene: TRBJ2-3

CDR3nt: TGTGCCAGCAGCACAGGGTCCCTCTATGGCTACACCTTC
CDR3aa: CASSTGSLYGYTF
v_gene: TRBV12-3/TRBV12-4
d_gene: NA
abundance: few
j_gene: TRBJ1-2

CDR3nt: TGTGCCAGCAGCTTAGCAGAGAGGGGGCGAGATGGCTACACCTTC
CDR3aa: CASSLAERGRDGYTF
v_gene: TRBV7-9
d_gene: TRBD1
abundance: few
j_gene: TRBJ1-2

CDR3nt: TGTGCCAGCAGTTTACTAGTCGCTTCCCTGAACACTGAAGCTTTCTTT
CDR3aa: CASSLLVASLNTEAFF
v_gene: TRBV12-3/TRBV12-4
d_gene: NA
abundance: NA
j_gene: TRBJ1-1

CDR3nt: TGTGCCAGCAGTACCGGGACAGGGGGGCTGAGCAATCAGCCCCAGCATTTT
CDR3aa: CASSTGTGGLSNQPQHF
v_gene: TRBV28
d_gene: TRBD1
abundance: few
j_gene: TRBJ1-5

CDR3nt: TGTGCCAGCAGTCTGACAGGCTCCAGCACAGATACGCAGTATTTT
CDR3aa: CASSLTGSSTDTQYF
v_gene: TRBV27
d_gene: NA
abundance: many
j_gene: TRBJ2-3

CDR3nt: TGTGCCAGCAGTGAATGGGAACTGGGAGACACTGAAGCTTTCTTT
CDR3aa: CASSEWELGDTEAFF
v_gene: TRBV25-1
d_gene: NA
abundance: few
j_gene: TRBJ1-1

CDR3nt: TGCGCCAGCAGCCAAGATCGTTCGCGGGGCTACAATGAGCAGTTCTTC
CDR3aa: CASSQDRSRGYNEQFF
v_gene: TRBV4-1
d_gene: NA
abundance: NA
j_gene: TRBJ2-1